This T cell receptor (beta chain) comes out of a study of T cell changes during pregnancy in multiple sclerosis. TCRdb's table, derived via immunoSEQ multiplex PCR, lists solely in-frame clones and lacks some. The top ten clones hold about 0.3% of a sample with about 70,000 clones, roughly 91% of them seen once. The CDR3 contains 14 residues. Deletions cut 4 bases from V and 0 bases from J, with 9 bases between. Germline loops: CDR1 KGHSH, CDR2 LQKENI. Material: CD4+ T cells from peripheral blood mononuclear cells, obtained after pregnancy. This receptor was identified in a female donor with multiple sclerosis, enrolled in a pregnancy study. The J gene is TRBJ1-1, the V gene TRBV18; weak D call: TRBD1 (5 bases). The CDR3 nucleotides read TGTGCCAGCTCACTACGACAGATGAACACTGAAGCTTTCTTT. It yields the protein CASSLRQMNTEAFF.